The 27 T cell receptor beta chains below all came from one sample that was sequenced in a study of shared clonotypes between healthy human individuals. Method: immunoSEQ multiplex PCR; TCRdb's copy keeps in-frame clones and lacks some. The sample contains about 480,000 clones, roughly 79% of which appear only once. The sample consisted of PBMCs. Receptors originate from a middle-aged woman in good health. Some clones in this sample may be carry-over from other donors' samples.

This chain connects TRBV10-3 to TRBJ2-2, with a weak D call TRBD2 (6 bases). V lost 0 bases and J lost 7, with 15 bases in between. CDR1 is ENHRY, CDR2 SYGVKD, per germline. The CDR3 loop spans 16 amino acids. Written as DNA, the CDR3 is TGTGCCATCAGTGAGTCGAGGGGACTTGAAGGCGGGGAGCTGTTTTTT. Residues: CAISESRGLEGGELFF.

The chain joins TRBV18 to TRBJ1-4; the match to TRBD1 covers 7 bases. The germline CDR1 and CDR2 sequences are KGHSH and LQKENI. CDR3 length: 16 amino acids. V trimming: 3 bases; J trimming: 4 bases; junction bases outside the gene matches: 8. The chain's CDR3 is CASSPTTGDVNEKLFF. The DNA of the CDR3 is TGTGCCAGCTCACCCACTACAGGGGATGTTAATGAAAAACTGTTTTTT.

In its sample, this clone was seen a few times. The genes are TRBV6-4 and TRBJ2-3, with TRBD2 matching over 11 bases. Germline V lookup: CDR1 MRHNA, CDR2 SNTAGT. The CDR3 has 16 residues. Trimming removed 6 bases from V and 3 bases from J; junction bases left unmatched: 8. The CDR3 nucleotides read TGTGCCAGCAGCGCGACTAGCGGGAAAGGGACAGATACGCAGTATTTT. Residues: CASSATSGKGTDTQYF.

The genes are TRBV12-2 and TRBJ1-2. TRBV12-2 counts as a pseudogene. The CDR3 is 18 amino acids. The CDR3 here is CASRLVSPLKERYYGYTF. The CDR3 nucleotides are TGTGCAAGTCGCTTAGTTTCTCCGTTGAAAGAACGGTACTATGGCTACACCTTC.

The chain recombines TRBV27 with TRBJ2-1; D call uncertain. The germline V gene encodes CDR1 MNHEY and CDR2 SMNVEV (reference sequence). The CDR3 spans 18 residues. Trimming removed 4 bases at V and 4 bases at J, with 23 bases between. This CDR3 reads CASSSYLRVGIQYNEQFF. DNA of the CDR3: TGTGCCAGCAGTTCCTACCTCCGGGTAGGGATCCAATACAATGAGCAGTTCTTC.

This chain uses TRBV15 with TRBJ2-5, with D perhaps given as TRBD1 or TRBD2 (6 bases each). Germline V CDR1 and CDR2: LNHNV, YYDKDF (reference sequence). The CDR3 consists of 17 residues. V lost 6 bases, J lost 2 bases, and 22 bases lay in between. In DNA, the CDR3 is TGTGCCACCAGAGGAGGGGGGACATCAACCGGACAAGAGACCCAGTACTTC. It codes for CATRGGGTSTGQETQYF.

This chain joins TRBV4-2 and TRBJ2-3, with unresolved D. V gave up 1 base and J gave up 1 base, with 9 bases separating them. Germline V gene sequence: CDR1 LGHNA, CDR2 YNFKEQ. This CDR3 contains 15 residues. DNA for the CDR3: TGTGCCAGCAGCCAAGTACCCACAGGCACAGATACGCAGTATTTT. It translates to CASSQVPTGTDTQYF.

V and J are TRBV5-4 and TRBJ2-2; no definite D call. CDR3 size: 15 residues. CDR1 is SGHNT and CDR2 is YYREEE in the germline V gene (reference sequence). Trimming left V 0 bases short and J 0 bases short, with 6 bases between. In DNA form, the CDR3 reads TGTGCCAGCAGCTTGGCTTCAGCGAACACCGGGGAGCTGTTTTTT. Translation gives CASSLASANTGELFF.

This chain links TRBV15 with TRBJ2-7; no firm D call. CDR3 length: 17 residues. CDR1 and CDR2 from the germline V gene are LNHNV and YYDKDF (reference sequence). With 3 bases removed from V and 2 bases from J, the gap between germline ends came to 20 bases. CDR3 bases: TGTGCCACCAGCAGCGTTTTCGAGTATACTACGACCTACGAGCAGTACTTC. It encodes CATSSVFEYTTTYEQYF.

The CDR3, as DNA: TGTGCCAGCGGGGGGGGGCCAGGGCCCACAGATACGCAGTATTTT. The encoded protein is CASGGGPGPTDTQYF. V usage is TRBV2 and J usage is TRBJ2-3; maybe TRBD2 (7 bases). Trimming took 8 bases from V and 2 from J, leaving 17 bases between them. The CDR3 extends over 15 amino acids. The germline V gene has CDR1 SNHLY and CDR2 FYNNEI.

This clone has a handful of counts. The CDR3 protein is CSGRRNTEAFF. The CDR3 DNA reads as TGCAGCGGTAGGCGGAACACTGAAGCTTTCTTT. The chain couples TRBV29-1 to TRBJ1-1, with D unclear. The germline V gene encodes CDR1 SQVTM and CDR2 ANQGSEA. The V gene lost 7 bases and the J gene lost 1 base, with 7 bases spanning the gap. This CDR3 has 11 residues.

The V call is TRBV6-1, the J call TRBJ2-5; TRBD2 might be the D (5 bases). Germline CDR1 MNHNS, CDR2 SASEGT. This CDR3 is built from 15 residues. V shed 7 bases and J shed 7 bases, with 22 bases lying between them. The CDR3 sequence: CASNRRTGGARTQYF. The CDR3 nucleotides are TGTGCCAGCAACCGGAGGACTGGCGGCGCGAGGACCCAGTACTTC.

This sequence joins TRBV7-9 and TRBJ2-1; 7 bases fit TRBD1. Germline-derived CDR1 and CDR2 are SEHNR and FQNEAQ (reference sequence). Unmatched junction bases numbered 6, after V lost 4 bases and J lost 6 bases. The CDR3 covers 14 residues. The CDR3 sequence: CASSSSRQGNEQFF. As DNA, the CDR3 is TGTGCCAGCAGCTCGTCTCGACAGGGCAATGAGCAGTTCTTC. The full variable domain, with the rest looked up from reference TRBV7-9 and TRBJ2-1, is DTGVSQNPRHKITKRGQNVTFRCDPISEHNRLYWYRQTLGQGPEFLTYFQNEAQLEKSRLLSDRFSAERPKGSFSTLEIQRTEQGDSAMYLCASSSSRQGNEQFFGPGTRLTVL.

The CDR3: CASSEGTYNEQFF. The CDR3 DNA is TGTGCCAGCAGTGAAGGAACCTACAATGAGCAGTTCTTC. The chain employs TRBV2 and TRBJ2-1; no reliable D call. This CDR3 has 13 amino acids. The germline V and J ends were trimmed by 1 base and 2 bases, with 3 bases remaining between them. Germline loops: CDR1 SNHLY, CDR2 FYNNEI.

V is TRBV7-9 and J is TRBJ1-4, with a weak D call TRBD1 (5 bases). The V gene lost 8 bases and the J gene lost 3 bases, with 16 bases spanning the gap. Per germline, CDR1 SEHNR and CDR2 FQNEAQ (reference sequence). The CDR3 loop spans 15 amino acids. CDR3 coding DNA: TGTGCCAGCGGAACACTAGGAGGGGCTAATGAAAAACTGTTTTTT. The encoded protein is CASGTLGGANEKLFF.

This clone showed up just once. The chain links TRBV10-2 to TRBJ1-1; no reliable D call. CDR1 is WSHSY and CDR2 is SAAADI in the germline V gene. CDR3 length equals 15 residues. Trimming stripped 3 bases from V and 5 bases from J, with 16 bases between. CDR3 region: CASSEPTSGMTEAFF. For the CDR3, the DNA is TGCGCCAGCAGTGAACCCACCTCGGGGATGACTGAAGCTTTCTTT.

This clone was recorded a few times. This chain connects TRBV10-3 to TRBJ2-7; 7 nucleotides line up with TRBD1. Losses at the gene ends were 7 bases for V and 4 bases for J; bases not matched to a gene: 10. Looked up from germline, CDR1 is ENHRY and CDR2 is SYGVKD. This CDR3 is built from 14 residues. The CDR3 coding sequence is TGTGCCATCACCGGGGACAGAGTTTTATACGAGCAGTACTTC. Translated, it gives CAITGDRVLYEQYF.

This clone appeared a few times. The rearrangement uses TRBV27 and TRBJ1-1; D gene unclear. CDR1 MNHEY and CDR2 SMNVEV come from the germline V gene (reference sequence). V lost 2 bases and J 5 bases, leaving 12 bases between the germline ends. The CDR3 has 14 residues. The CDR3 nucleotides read TGTGCCAGCAGTTTAGTCCGGGGAGGGACTGAAGCTTTCTTT. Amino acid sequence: CASSLVRGGTEAFF.

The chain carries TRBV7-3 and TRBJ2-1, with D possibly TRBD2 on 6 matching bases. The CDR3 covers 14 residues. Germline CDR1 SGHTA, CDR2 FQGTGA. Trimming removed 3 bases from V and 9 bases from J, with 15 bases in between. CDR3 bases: TGTGCCAGCAGCTTGGGGCTGCCCGGGGGTGAGCAGTTCTTC. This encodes CASSLGLPGGEQFF.

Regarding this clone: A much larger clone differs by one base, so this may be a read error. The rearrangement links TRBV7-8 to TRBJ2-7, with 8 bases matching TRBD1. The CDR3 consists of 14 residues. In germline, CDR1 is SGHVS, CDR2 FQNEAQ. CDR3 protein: CAGSARQGRYEQYF. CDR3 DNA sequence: TGTGCCGGCAGCGCCCGACAGGGGAGGTACGAGCAGTACTTC.

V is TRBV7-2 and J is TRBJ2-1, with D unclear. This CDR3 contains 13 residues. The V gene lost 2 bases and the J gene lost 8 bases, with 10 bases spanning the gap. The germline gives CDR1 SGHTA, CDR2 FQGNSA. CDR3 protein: CASSLNSLDEQFF. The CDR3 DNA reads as TGTGCCAGCAGCTTAAATTCCCTTGATGAGCAGTTCTTC. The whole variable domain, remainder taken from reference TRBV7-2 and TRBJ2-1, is GAGVSQSPSNKVTEKGKDVELRCDPISGHTALYWYRQSLGQGLEFLIYFQGNSAPDKSGLPSDRFSAERTGGSVSTLTIQRTQQEDSAVYLCASSLNSLDEQFFGPGTRLTVL.

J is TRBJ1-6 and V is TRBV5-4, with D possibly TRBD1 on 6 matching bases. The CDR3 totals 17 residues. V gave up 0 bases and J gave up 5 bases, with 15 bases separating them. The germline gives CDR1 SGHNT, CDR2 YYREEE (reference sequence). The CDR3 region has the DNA TGTGCCAGCAGCTTGGGGGCAGGGGTTAACGATAATTCACCCCTCCACTTT. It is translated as CASSLGAGVNDNSPLHF.

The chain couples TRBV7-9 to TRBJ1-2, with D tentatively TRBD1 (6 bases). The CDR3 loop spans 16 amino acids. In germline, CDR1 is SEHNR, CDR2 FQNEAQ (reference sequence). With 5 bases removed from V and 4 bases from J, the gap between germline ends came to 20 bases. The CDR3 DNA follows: TGTGCCAGCAGCCCCCGGACAGCCCCTTTCCGCTATGGCTACACCTTC. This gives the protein CASSPRTAPFRYGYTF. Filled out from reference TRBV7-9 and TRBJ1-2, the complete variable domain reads DTGVSQNPRHKITKRGQNVTFRCDPISEHNRLYWYRQTLGQGPEFLTYFQNEAQLEKSRLLSDRFSAERPKGSFSTLEIQRTEQGDSAMYLCASSPRTAPFRYGYTFGSGTRLTVV.

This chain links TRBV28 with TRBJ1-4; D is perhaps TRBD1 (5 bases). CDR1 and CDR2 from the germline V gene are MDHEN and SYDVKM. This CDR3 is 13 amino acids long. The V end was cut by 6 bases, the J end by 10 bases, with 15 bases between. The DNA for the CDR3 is TGTGCCAGCAGCCCTGACAGAGTGGGAAAACTGTTTTTT. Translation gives CASSPDRVGKLFF.

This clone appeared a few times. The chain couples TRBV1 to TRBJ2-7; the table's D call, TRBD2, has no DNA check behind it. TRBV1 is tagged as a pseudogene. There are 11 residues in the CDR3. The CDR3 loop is CTSSQVREQYF. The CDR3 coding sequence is TGCACCAGCAGCCAAGTGAGGGAGCAGTACTTC.

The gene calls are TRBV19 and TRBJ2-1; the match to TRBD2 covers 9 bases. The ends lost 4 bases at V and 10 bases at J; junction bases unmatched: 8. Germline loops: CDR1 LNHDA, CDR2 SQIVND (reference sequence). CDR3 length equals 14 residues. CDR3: CASSTLGLAGEQFF. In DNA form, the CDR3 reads TGTGCCAGTAGTACCCTGGGACTAGCTGGCGAGCAGTTCTTC.

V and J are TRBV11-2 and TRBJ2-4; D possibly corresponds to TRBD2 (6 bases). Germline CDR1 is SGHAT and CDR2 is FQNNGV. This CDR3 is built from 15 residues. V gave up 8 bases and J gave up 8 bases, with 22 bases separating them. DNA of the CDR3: TGTGCCAGCTCCAAATTACTGGGGGGTCGGGACATTCAGTACTTC. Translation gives CASSKLLGGRDIQYF.